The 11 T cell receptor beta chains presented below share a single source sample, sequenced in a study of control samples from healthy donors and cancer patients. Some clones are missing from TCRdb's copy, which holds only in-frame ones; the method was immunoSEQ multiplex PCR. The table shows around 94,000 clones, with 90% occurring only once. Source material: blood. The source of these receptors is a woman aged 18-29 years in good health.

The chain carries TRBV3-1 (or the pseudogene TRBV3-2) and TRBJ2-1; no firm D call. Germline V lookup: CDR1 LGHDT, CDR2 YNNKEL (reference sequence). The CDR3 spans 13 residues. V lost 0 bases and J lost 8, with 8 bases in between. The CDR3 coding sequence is TGTGCCAGCAGCCAAGATCGGCTGGATGAGCAGTTCTTC. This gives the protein CASSQDRLDEQFF.

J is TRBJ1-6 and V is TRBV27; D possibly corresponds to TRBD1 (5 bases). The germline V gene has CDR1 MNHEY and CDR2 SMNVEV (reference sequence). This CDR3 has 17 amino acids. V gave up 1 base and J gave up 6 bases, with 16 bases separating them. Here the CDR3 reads CASSLFGLDQGNSPLHF. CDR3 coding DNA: TGTGCCAGCAGTTTATTCGGGCTTGACCAGGGTAATTCACCCCTCCACTTT.

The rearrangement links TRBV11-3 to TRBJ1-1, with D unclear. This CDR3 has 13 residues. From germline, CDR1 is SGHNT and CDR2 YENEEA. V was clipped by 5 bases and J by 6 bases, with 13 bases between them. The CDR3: CASSPSLGAEAFF. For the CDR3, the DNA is TGTGCCAGCAGCCCGAGCTTAGGAGCTGAAGCTTTCTTT.

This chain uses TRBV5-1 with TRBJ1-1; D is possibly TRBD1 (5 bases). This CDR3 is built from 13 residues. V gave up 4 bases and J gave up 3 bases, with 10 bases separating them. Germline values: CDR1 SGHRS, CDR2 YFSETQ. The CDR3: CASSEGQDTEAFF. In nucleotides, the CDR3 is TGCGCCAGCAGCGAGGGGCAGGACACTGAAGCTTTCTTT.

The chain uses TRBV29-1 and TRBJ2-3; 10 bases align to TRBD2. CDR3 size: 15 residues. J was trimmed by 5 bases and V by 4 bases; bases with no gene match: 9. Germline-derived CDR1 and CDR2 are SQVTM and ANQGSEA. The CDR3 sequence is CSVAGWTSGGDTQYF. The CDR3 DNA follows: TGCAGCGTTGCAGGATGGACTAGCGGTGGAGATACGCAGTATTTT.

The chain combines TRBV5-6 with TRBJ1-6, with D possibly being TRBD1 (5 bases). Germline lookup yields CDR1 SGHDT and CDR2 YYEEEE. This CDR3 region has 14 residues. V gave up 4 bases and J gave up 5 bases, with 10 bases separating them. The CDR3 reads CASSVDRNNSPLHF. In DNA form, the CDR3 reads TGTGCCAGCAGCGTCGACAGAAATAATTCACCCCTCCACTTT.

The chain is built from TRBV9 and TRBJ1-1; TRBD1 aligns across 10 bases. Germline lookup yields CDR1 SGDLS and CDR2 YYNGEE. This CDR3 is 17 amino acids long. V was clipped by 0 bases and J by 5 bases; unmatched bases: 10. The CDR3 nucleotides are TGTGCCAGCAGCGTAGGGGACAGGGGACGAAAAACAACTGAAGCTTTCTTT. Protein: CASSVGDRGRKTTEAFF.

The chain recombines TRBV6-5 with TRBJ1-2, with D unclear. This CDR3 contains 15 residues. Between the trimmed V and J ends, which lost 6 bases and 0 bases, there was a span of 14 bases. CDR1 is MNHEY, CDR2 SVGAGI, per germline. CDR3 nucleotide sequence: TGTGCCAGCAGCCCCAGAGGAGGATCTAACTATGGCTACACCTTC. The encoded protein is CASSPRGGSNYGYTF.

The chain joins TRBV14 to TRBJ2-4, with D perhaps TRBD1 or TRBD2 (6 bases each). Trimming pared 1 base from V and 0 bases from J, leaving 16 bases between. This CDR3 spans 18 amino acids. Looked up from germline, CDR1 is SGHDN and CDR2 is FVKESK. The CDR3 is CASSQGIGGPLAKNIQYF. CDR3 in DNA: TGTGCCAGCAGCCAAGGGATAGGGGGGCCCTTAGCCAAAAACATTCAGTACTTC.

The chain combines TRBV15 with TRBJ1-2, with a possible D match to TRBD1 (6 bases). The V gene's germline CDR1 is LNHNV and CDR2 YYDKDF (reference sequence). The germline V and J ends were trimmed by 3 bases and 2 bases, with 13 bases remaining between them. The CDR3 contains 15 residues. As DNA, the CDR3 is TGTGCCACCAGCAGCACCCAGGGGCCCAACTATGGCTACACCTTC. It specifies CATSSTQGPNYGYTF.

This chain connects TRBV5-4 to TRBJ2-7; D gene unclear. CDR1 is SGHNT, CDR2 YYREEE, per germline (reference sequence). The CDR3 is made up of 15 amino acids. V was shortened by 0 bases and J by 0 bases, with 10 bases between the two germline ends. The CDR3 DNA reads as TGTGCCAGCAGCTTGGAGCTGGGCTCCTCCTACGAGCAGTACTTC. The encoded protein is CASSLELGSSYEQYF.